Listed below are T cell receptor beta chains from one sample, sequenced in a study of control samples from healthy donors and cancer patients. Only in-frame clones appear in the TCRdb table, and some are missing; sequencing was by immunoSEQ multiplex PCR. The top ten clones hold roughly 3.2% of a sample with 90,000 to 150,000 clones, around 89% of them seen once. The sequencing sample was made of blood. These TCRs come from a man between 35 and 55 years old in good health. The CDR3 runs from the conserved cysteine through the conserved F or W. A D gene is named only where the DNA matches it firmly. Size is stated for part of the rows, as once, few or many counts, or as a class when the clone is expanded.

TRBV6-2/TRBV6-3,NA,NA,TRBJ1-5,CASSYVLFQPQHF,TGTGCCAGCAGTTACGTTTTATTTCAGCCCCAGCATTTT
TRBV6-5,NA,NA,TRBJ2-1,CASMETLSSYNEQFF,TGTGCCAGCATGGAGACTTTGAGCTCCTACAATGAGCAGTTCTTC
TRBV7-8,NA,NA,TRBJ1-5,CASSLERVGGQPQHF,TGTGCCAGCAGCTTAGAGAGGGTCGGGGGGCAGCCCCAGCATTTT
TRBV5-1,NA,TRBD2,TRBJ2-7,CASSVPSGGLNEQYF,TGCGCCAGCAGCGTACCTAGCGGGGGATTGAACGAGCAGTACTTC
TRBV6-2/TRBV6-3,NA,NA,TRBJ1-3,CASSYSQWNTIYF,TGTGCCAGCAGTTACTCCCAGTGGAACACCATATATTTT
TRBV5-5,NA,NA,TRBJ1-1,CASSKQGGGTEAFF,TGTGCCAGCAGCAAACAGGGTGGGGGCACTGAAGCTTTCTTT
TRBV12-3/TRBV12-4,NA,TRBD1,TRBJ2-7,CASTRQGAVEQYF,TGTGCCAGCACCCGACAGGGGGCGGTCGAGCAGTACTTC
TRBV15,NA,TRBD1,TRBJ1-3,CATRGQDSGNTIYF,TGTGCCACCAGGGGACAGGACTCTGGAAACACCATATATTTT
TRBV19,NA,TRBD1,TRBJ1-1,CASRRQGAGDTEAFF,TGTGCCAGTAGGAGACAGGGGGCAGGGGACACTGAAGCTTTCTTT
TRBV6-1,NA,NA,TRBJ1-2,CASSEVYGYTF,TGTGCCAGCAGTGAAGTTTATGGCTACACCTTC
TRBV30,NA,NA,TRBJ1-2,CAWGDQGEGYTF,TGTGCCTGGGGTGATCAGGGTGAGGGCTACACCTTC
TRBV24-1,NA,TRBD1,TRBJ1-5,CATAGGTGGGQPQHF,TGTGCCACCGCGGGTGGTACAGGGGGGGGACAGCCCCAGCATTTT
TRBV12-5,NA,NA,TRBJ2-3,CASAHTDTQYF,TGTGCTAGTGCCCACACAGATACGCAGTATTTT
TRBV18,once,NA,TRBJ1-1,CASSPDRSTEAFF,TGTGCCAGCTCACCAGACAGAAGTACTGAAGCTTTCTTT
TRBV28,NA,TRBD1,TRBJ2-5,CASSSDYPGTAQETQYF,TGTGCCAGCAGTTCCGATTACCCCGGGACAGCTCAAGAGACCCAGTACTTC
TRBV2,NA,NA,TRBJ1-5,CASSRLGGSNQPQHF,TGTGCCAGCAGTCGACTAGGGGGTAGCAATCAGCCCCAGCATTTT
TRBV5-4,once,NA,TRBJ2-5,CASSLDSGIETQYF,TGTGCCAGCAGCTTGGATTCAGGGATAGAGACCCAGTACTTC
TRBV4-3,NA,NA,TRBJ1-1,CASSPGTGDTEAFF,TGCGCCAGCAGCCCTGGGACGGGGGACACTGAAGCTTTCTTT
TRBV30,once,NA,TRBJ1-2,CAWGQGFKNYGYTF,TGTGCCTGGGGGCAGGGATTTAAGAACTATGGCTACACCTTC
TRBV30,NA,NA,TRBJ2-5,CAWTVRETQYF,TGTGCCTGGACCGTGAGGGAGACCCAGTACTTC
TRBV20-1,NA,NA,TRBJ1-1,CSALEDTEAFF,TGCAGTGCCTTGGAGGACACTGAAGCTTTCTTT
TRBV27,once,NA,TRBJ1-1,CASSLSGLGYTEAFF,TGTGCCAGCAGTTTATCAGGGCTGGGGTACACTGAAGCTTTCTTT
TRBV19,NA,NA,TRBJ1-6,CASSIQGSYNSPLHF,TGTGCCAGTAGTATCCAGGGCTCCTATAATTCACCCCTCCACTTT
TRBV19,NA,NA,TRBJ1-3,CASRGNWENTIYF,TGTGCCAGTAGGGGTAACTGGGAGAACACCATATATTTT
TRBV24-1,NA,NA,TRBJ1-2,CATSDLAMNYGYTF,TGTGCCACCAGTGATTTAGCCATGAACTATGGCTACACCTTC
TRBV13,NA,TRBD2,TRBJ2-1,CASSHARLAGGGEQFF,TGTGCCAGCAGCCACGCCCGACTAGCGGGGGGCGGTGAGCAGTTCTTC
TRBV7-3,NA,NA,TRBJ2-7,CASSPNAGGRDEQYF,TGTGCCAGCAGTCCGAACGCCGGGGGTAGGGACGAGCAGTACTTC
TRBV28,NA,TRBD1,TRBJ1-2,CASSLSYRGGYGYTF,TGTGCCAGCAGTTTGTCGTACAGGGGGGGATATGGCTACACCTTC
TRBV5-1,once,NA,TRBJ2-6,CASSPEGVRGGSGANVLTF,TGCGCCAGCAGCCCGGAGGGCGTCAGAGGGGGATCTGGGGCCAACGTCCTGACTTTC
TRBV19,NA,TRBD1,TRBJ2-2,CASRGTANTGELFF,TGTGCCAGTAGGGGGACAGCGAACACCGGGGAGCTGTTTTTT
TRBV5-6,NA,NA,TRBJ1-2,CASSPWWEGILDGYTF,TGTGCCAGCAGCCCTTGGTGGGAGGGTATTTTAGACGGCTACACCTTC
TRBV12-5,NA,NA,TRBJ2-1,CASGLAHRNNEQFF,TGTGCTAGTGGTTTGGCCCACAGGAACAATGAGCAGTTCTTC
TRBV7-9,once,NA,TRBJ2-7,CASSLQGGSYEQYF,TGTGCCAGCAGCTTACAGGGGGGCTCCTACGAGCAGTACTTC
TRBV7-9,NA,TRBD1,TRBJ1-5,CASSPGTGNQPQHF,TGTGCCAGCAGCCCCGGGACAGGGAATCAGCCCCAGCATTTT
TRBV6-4,NA,NA,TRBJ1-6,CASSADRNSPLHF,TGTGCCAGCAGTGCCGACAGAAATTCACCCCTCCACTTT
TRBV30,NA,NA,TRBJ1-2,CAKYAGGDIDSGYTF,TGTGCCAAATACGCCGGGGGAGATATCGACTCTGGCTACACCTTC
TRBV20-1,NA,TRBD2,TRBJ2-1,CSASRTSGDYNEQFF,TGCAGTGCTAGTCGAACTAGCGGGGACTACAATGAGCAGTTCTTC
TRBV7-2,NA,NA,TRBJ2-2,CASRGLRNTGELFF,TGTGCCAGCAGAGGACTTAGGAACACCGGGGAGCTGTTTTTT
TRBV5-1,NA,NA,TRBJ2-2,CASSLYETLGTGELFF,TGCGCCAGCAGCTTGTATGAGACATTGGGCACCGGGGAGCTGTTTTTT
TRBV7-8,NA,NA,TRBJ1-3,CASSPPRASGNTIYF,TGTGCCAGCAGCCCCCCCAGGGCTTCTGGAAACACCATATATTTT
TRBV7-6,NA,TRBD1,TRBJ1-1,CASSRLGSGGGSPAFF,TGTGCCAGCAGCCGCTTAGGTTCAGGGGGAGGTAGTCCTGCTTTCTTT
TRBV21-1,once,NA,TRBJ1-6,CASSKGRDREYNSPLHF,TGTGCCAGCAGCAAAGGACGGGACAGGGAATATAATTCACCCCTCCACTTT
TRBV29-1,few,TRBD1,TRBJ1-1,CSVSTGTVNTEAFF,TGCAGCGTCAGCACCGGGACAGTGAACACTGAAGCTTTCTTT
TRBV9,few,NA,TRBJ2-4,CASSVDWGAKNIQYF,TGTGCCAGCAGCGTAGACTGGGGGGCCAAAAACATTCAGTACTTC
TRBV5-4,NA,TRBD2,TRBJ2-3,CASSSADLAGGPDTQYF,TGTGCCAGCAGCTCCGCCGATTTAGCGGGGGGCCCGGATACGCAGTATTTT
TRBV7-9,NA,NA,TRBJ2-6,CASSGGPRPSGANVLTF,TGTGCCAGCAGCGGGGGGCCTCGACCCTCTGGGGCCAACGTCCTGACTTTC
TRBV28,NA,NA,TRBJ2-1,CASRDIYRANEQFF,TGTGCCAGCAGGGATATATACAGGGCCAATGAGCAGTTCTTC
TRBV7-2,NA,NA,TRBJ1-1,CASSFGSALEAFF,TGTGCCAGCAGCTTCGGATCTGCGTTAGAAGCTTTCTTT
TRBV15,NA,TRBD1,TRBJ2-4,CATSNFGQGKNIQYF,TGTGCCACCAGCAACTTCGGACAGGGTAAAAACATTCAGTACTTC
TRBV2,once,TRBD1,TRBJ1-2,CASSPNGQGVEGYTF,TGTGCCAGCAGTCCGAACGGACAGGGCGTTGAGGGCTACACCTTC
TRBV14,NA,NA,TRBJ1-2,CASSRGLGYGYTF,TGTGCCAGCAGCCGAGGACTGGGCTATGGCTACACCTTC
TRBV19,NA,TRBD1,TRBJ1-1,CASKRGQSEQDEAFF,TGTGCCAGTAAAAGGGGACAGTCAGAACAAGATGAAGCTTTCTTT
TRBV10-3,NA,NA,TRBJ2-2,CAISERGDTGELFF,TGTGCCATCAGTGAACGGGGAGACACCGGGGAGCTGTTTTTT
TRBV4-3,NA,NA,TRBJ2-2,CASSPASIGLLNTGELFF,TGCGCCAGCAGCCCCGCTTCAATTGGCCTACTGAACACCGGGGAGCTGTTTTTT
TRBV13,NA,NA,TRBJ2-1,CASSRKSGQGLGNEQFF,TGTGCCAGCAGCCGCAAGTCGGGCCAGGGGCTTGGGAATGAGCAGTTCTTC